Following are 10 T cell receptor beta chains from one sample sequenced in a study of T cell responses to AZD1222 COVID-19 vaccine. Here immunoSEQ multiplex PCR was the method, and the copy in TCRdb shows in-frame clones only, minus some. The profile shows about 180,000 clones, 85% to 90% of them singletons. Source: peripheral blood, taken on day 0 of AZD1222 vaccination. The receptors stem from an adult in good health.

The V and J genes are TRBV14 and TRBJ2-7; D remains unclear. V dropped 2 bases and J dropped 3 bases, with 14 bases sitting between them. The CDR3 spans 15 residues. Germline CDR1 SGHDN, CDR2 FVKESK. For the CDR3, the DNA is TGTGCCAGCAGCCAAAGTACCTTCCCCTACTACGAGCAGTACTTC. It is translated as CASSQSTFPYYEQYF.

The chain combines TRBV11-2 with TRBJ2-7; D is undetermined. Germline-derived CDR1 and CDR2 are SGHAT and FQNNGV. This CDR3 comprises 12 residues. V shed 5 bases and J shed 0 bases, with 5 bases lying between them. CDR3 amino acids: CASSPSSYEQYF. In DNA, the CDR3 is TGTGCCAGCAGCCCAAGCTCCTACGAGCAGTACTTC.

This clone occurred once. Written as DNA, the CDR3 is TGCGCCAGCAAAGAATACGAGCAGTACGTC. It yields the protein CASKEYEQYV. The chain uses TRBV23-1 and TRBJ2-7; D unclear. TRBV23-1 is classed as an ORF, of uncertain function. The CDR3 length is 10 residues. The V and J ends lost 7 bases and 4 bases respectively, with 5 bases between them.

The V and J genes are TRBV7-3 and TRBJ2-1; TRBD2 might be the D (6 bases). CDR3 length equals 15 residues. The germline gives CDR1 SGHTA, CDR2 FQGTGA. Trimming left V 5 bases short and J 4 bases short, with 15 bases between. This CDR3 is CASSQEAGWYNEQFF. CDR3 DNA sequence: TGTGCCAGCAGCCAAGAGGCGGGATGGTACAATGAGCAGTTCTTC.

V usage is TRBV12-3 or TRBV12-4 and J usage is TRBJ1-2; D is possibly TRBD1 (5 bases). There are 13 residues in the CDR3. V dropped 5 bases and J dropped 8 bases, with 15 bases sitting between them. CDR3 coding DNA: TGTGCCAGCAGTAAAAAAGCCAGGGTCGGCTACACCTTC. Its protein is CASSKKARVGYTF.

This chain joins TRBV14 and TRBJ2-7; a possible D gene is TRBD1 (7 bases). Between the trimmed V and J ends, which lost 4 bases and 4 bases, there was a span of 17 bases. The CDR3 is 15 residues long. Germline V CDR1 and CDR2: SGHDN, FVKESK. In DNA form, the CDR3 reads TGTGCCAGCAGCCCCGGAGGGGCCAGGGGGTACGAGCAGTACTTC. Translating gives CASSPGGARGYEQYF.

This chain links TRBV10-3 with TRBJ2-7; 10 nucleotides align to TRBD2. The trim removed 6 bases at V and 2 bases at J, leaving 16 bases unmatched. CDR3 length: 18 amino acids. Germline V gene data show CDR1 as ENHRY and CDR2 as SYGVKD. CDR3 sequence (DNA): TGTGCCATCAGATCGACAGGGGCTAGCGGGAGCAAGACCTACGAGCAGTACTTC. Translation gives CAIRSTGASGSKTYEQYF.

The rearrangement joins TRBV6-6 to TRBJ1-4, with 9 positions matching TRBD1. This CDR3 region has 15 residues. Germline V lookup: CDR1 MNHNY, CDR2 SVGAGI (reference sequence). After removal of 5 bases from V and 7 bases from J, the junction contained 8 bases not matched to a gene. DNA for the CDR3: TGTGCCAGCAGTCGTCCGGAGACAGGGGGTGAAAAACTGTTTTTT. It translates to CASSRPETGGEKLFF.

This sequence joins TRBV18 and TRBJ2-1, with TRBD2 as a possible D gene (5 bases). The germline V gene has CDR1 KGHSH and CDR2 LQKENI. This CDR3 region has 14 residues. V shed 2 bases and J shed 7 bases, with 12 bases lying between them. This CDR3 reads CASSPTGSGNEQFF. The CDR3 nucleotides are TGTGCCAGCTCACCAACGGGGTCGGGGAATGAGCAGTTCTTC.

The rearrangement joins TRBV28 to TRBJ1-3; D ambiguous. V was pared by 6 bases and J by 0 bases, with 9 bases between. The CDR3 length is 14 residues. The germline V gene encodes CDR1 MDHEN and CDR2 SYDVKM. CDR3 region: CASSPHGSGNTIYF. As DNA, the CDR3 is TGTGCCAGCAGCCCCCATGGCTCTGGAAACACCATATATTTT.